Reported below is one T cell receptor (beta chain). TCR beta CDR3 regions were amplified from RNA transcripts. HTBI primers were employed in a first-round RT-PCR of the TCR CDR3. Using its own MiXCR run on the multiplex PCR reads, TCRdb lists one record per CDR3 protein. The table has some 420,000 distinct CDR3 sequences, approximately 13% seen once. The CDR3 spans 15 residues. In germline, CDR1 is MDHEN, CDR2 SYDVKM. Trimming removed 3 bases at V and 1 base at J, with 12 bases between. The data derive from a study of T cells in Graves' hyperthyroidism and ophthalmopathy. This sequence was found in a woman aged 18 to 35 with Graves' hyperthyroidism. Sequenced: blood. The rearrangement uses TRBV28 and TRBJ1-1, with D possibly TRBD1 on 6 matching bases. The CDR3 loop reads CASSFGGRGNTEAFF. In DNA form, the CDR3 reads TGTGCCAGCAGTTTCGGGGGGCGCGGGAACACTGAAGCTTTCTTT.